This section outlines one T cell receptor (beta chain) sequence together with its context. This record comes from a study of blood T cell repertoires in COVID-19. Study-wide context: Samples came from the United States, Italy and Spain, spanning acute and convalescent COVID-19.

Germline V gene sequence: CDR1 SGHAT, CDR2 FQNNGV. The CDR3 has 15 amino acids. Trimming stripped 5 bases from V and 6 bases from J, with 18 bases between. In the original analysis: By means of reference gene primer amplification, nucleated cell counts were estimated. Here immunoSEQ multiplex PCR was the method, and the copy in TCRdb shows in-frame clones only, minus some. V and J calls and clone size follow that table, whereas D and trimming were derived from the DNA. The sample shows 65,000 to 85,000 clones, approximately 90% of them seen only once. The sequence derives from a human donor in a cohort sampled during active COVID-19. V usage is TRBV11-2 and J usage is TRBJ2-3; D is unclear. The sequenced material came from peripheral blood. This chain's CDR3 is CASSARNVIEDTQYF. CDR3 coding DNA: TGTGCCAGCAGCGCGAGAAATGTGATAGAGGATACGCAGTATTTT.